The T cell receptor (beta chain) under discussion was sequenced for a study of CD8+ T cells in alopecia areata. Study results and caveats: While tofacitinib was given, many expanded lesional clones persisted in scalp and blood.

Extracted from the samples, RNA was reverse transcribed into cDNA to serve as the sequencing template. Repertoires were generated with immunoSEQ multiplex PCR, while TCRdb's copy carries only in-frame clones and drops some. The sample shows approximately 140,000 clones, 82% of them seen only once. The CDR3 contains 15 residues. Trimming stripped 3 bases from V and 0 bases from J, with 10 bases between. Germline CDR1 reads PRHDT; CDR2 reads FYEKMQ (reference sequence). Treatment defined: oral pan-JAK inhibitor, 5-10 mg twice daily. Turning to this clone: Its matching antigen is unknown. Additional DNA sequences in this sample encode the identical CDR3.

The TCR was taken from a human donor with alopecia areata. The material sequenced was CD8+ T cells sorted from blood, taken at week 4, from a patient treated with tofacitinib. The J gene is TRBJ2-3, the V gene TRBV13; D uncertain. The CDR3 DNA reads TGTGCCAGCAGCTTCAAAGGGCTCAGCACAGATACGCAGTATTTT. Protein: CASSFKGLSTDTQYF.